This entry concerns a single TCR beta chain. Assay used: immunoSEQ multiplex PCR; TCRdb lists only in-frame clones, some missing. The data contain some 67,000 clones, roughly 98% of them singletons. This sample is drawn from a study of technical replicates of blood from several donors. Trimming removed 5 bases from V and 3 bases from J; junction bases left unmatched: 6. This CDR3 is 15 amino acids long. The V gene's germline CDR1 is MNHEY and CDR2 SMNVEV (reference sequence). The receptor comes from a human donor in good health. Sequencing was carried out using T cells isolated from PBMCs. The chain uses TRBV27 and TRBJ1-2, with TRBD1 identical over 10 bases. CDR3 in amino acids: CASSLTGTGDYGYTF. CDR3 DNA sequence: TGTGCCAGCAGTCTCACCGGGACAGGGGACTATGGCTACACCTTC.